These 31 T cell receptor beta chains were sequenced from one sample in a study of T cells in Graves' hyperthyroidism and ophthalmopathy. TCR beta CDR3 sequences were amplified from RNA transcripts. When the TCR CDR3 underwent first-round RT-PCR, the HTBI primer set was used. A single record per CDR3 protein comes from TCRdb applying MiXCR to the multiplex PCR reads. The sample includes roughly 180,000 distinct CDR3 sequences, over 15% seen only once; the top ten take roughly 32%. Sequencing was performed on blood. The receptors come from a woman in her forties or fifties with Graves' hyperthyroidism.

The chain carries TRBV10-2 and TRBJ2-7; TRBD2 might be the D (5 bases). V was pared by 3 bases and J by 3 bases, with 12 bases between. The CDR3 loop spans 14 amino acids. Germline CDR1 reads WSHSY; CDR2 reads SAAADI. CDR3 protein: CASSERAENYEQYF. CDR3 DNA sequence: TGCGCCAGCAGTGAAAGAGCGGAGAACTACGAGCAGTACTTC.

As concerns this clonotype: With a much larger clone just one base away, this may be a read error. The chain employs TRBV6-1 and TRBJ1-1, with a possible D match to TRBD1 (6 bases). The V and J ends lost 8 bases and 7 bases respectively, with 14 bases between them. This CDR3 has 12 amino acids. Germline V gene sequence: CDR1 MNHNS, CDR2 SASEGT. The CDR3 DNA reads TGTGCCAGCGGGTCAACAGGGAGTGAAGCTTTCTTT. Protein product: CASGSTGSEAFF.

This clonotype was counted ten times or more. The rearrangement links TRBV18 to TRBJ2-3; D ambiguous. The CDR3 runs 15 residues. In germline, CDR1 is KGHSH, CDR2 LQKENI. The V end was cut by 3 bases, the J end by 0 bases, with 10 bases between. The CDR3: CASSPQKTSTDTQYF. CDR3 bases: TGTGCCAGCTCACCTCAGAAAACTAGCACAGATACGCAGTATTTT.

The table lists this clonotype with a count of one. This chain uses TRBV28 with TRBJ1-4; D is uncertain. The germline CDR1 and CDR2 sequences are MDHEN and SYDVKM. The V gene lost 1 base and the J gene lost 10 bases, with 7 bases spanning the gap. The CDR3 runs 12 residues. In DNA, the CDR3 is TGTGCCAGCAGTTTATTCGGAGGAAAACTGTTTTTT. This gives the protein CASSLFGGKLFF.

This clonotype was seen ten or more times. V usage is TRBV2 and J usage is TRBJ2-2, with D possibly matching TRBD1 (7 bases). The CDR3 is 15 amino acids. Trimming took 6 bases from V and 2 from J, leaving 13 bases between them. Germline V gene lookup returns CDR1 SNHLY and CDR2 FYNNEI. The CDR3 is CASRAGTANTGELFF. DNA for the CDR3: TGTGCCAGCAGGGCGGGGACAGCTAACACCGGGGAGCTGTTTTTT.

Many counts were recorded for this clonotype. The chain links TRBV2 to TRBJ1-5, with TRBD1 matching 7 bases. The junction had 5 bases not matched to a gene; V was cut back by 6 bases and J by 3 bases. The CDR3 runs to 14 residues. Per germline, CDR1 SNHLY and CDR2 FYNNEI. The CDR3 loop is CASSDTGVNQPQHF. DNA of the CDR3: TGTGCCAGCAGCGACACAGGGGTCAATCAGCCCCAGCATTTT.

The chain combines TRBV25-1 with TRBJ1-1, with D unclear. This CDR3 comprises 14 residues. Germline V gene data show CDR1 as MGHDK and CDR2 as SYGVNS. V lost 1 base, J lost 3 bases, and 9 bases lay in between. Here the CDR3 DNA reads TGTGCCAGCAGTGAATTGAGGGAATACACTGAAGCTTTCTTT. This gives the protein CASSELREYTEAFF.

This clonotype was detected many times. The gene calls are TRBV28 and TRBJ2-3, with D perhaps being TRBD1 or TRBD2 (7 bases each). CDR3 length: 18 amino acids. Germline V CDR1 and CDR2: MDHEN, SYDVKM. Trimming took off 3 bases at V and 3 bases at J, with 22 bases between the two ends. The CDR3 is CASSFRGGLDPVTDTQYF. DNA of the CDR3: TGTGCCAGCAGTTTCAGGGGGGGGTTGGATCCCGTGACAGATACGCAGTATTTT.

In this sample, this clonotype turned up many times. The rearrangement links TRBV2 to TRBJ2-7; tentatively, D is TRBD1 (5 bases). The ends were cut back, 3 bases at V and 0 bases at J, with 15 bases in the middle. CDR3 length: 16 amino acids. Germline CDR1 SNHLY, CDR2 FYNNEI. CDR3 coding DNA: TGTGCCAGCAGTGATGGGGCACCTATTAGCTCCTACGAGCAGTACTTC. It translates to CASSDGAPISSYEQYF.

This clonotype was seen ten or more times. The rearrangement joins TRBV5-5 to TRBJ1-5; TRBD1 matches at 7 bases. The CDR3 has 14 amino acids. The V gene's germline CDR1 is SGHKS and CDR2 YYEKEE (reference sequence). Trimming at V came to 4 bases and at J to 4 bases, leaving 5 bases not matched to a gene. The CDR3 loop is CASSGGQSNQPQHF. CDR3 DNA: TGTGCCAGCAGCGGGGGACAGTCAAATCAGCCCCAGCATTTT.

The chain recombines TRBV29-1 with TRBJ1-1; the D is unclear. From germline, CDR1 is SQVTM and CDR2 ANQGSEA. The V gene lost 0 bases and the J gene lost 2 bases, with 10 bases spanning the gap. The CDR3 loop spans 14 amino acids. CDR3 sequence (DNA): TGCAGCGTTGAAGATCGGGGAGCAAACACTGAAGCTTTCTTT. It specifies CSVEDRGANTEAFF.

This clonotype occurred many times. The chain combines TRBV29-1 with TRBJ1-2; D call uncertain. The CDR3 totals 14 residues. Trimming pared 7 bases from V and 8 bases from J, leaving 23 bases between. Per germline, CDR1 SQVTM and CDR2 ANQGSEA. CDR3: CSGDARAEGRGYTF. The CDR3 nucleotides are TGCAGCGGTGACGCAAGGGCGGAGGGTAGAGGCTACACCTTC.

This clonotype came up many times. This chain connects TRBV19 to TRBJ1-5, with D perhaps matching TRBD1 (6 bases). V shed 7 bases and J shed 2 bases, with 15 bases lying between them. Germline CDR1 and CDR2: LNHDA and SQIVND (reference sequence). This CDR3 is built from 15 residues. The CDR3 nucleotides read TGTGCCAGTACCACGGGACATCTGGGCAATCAGCCCCAGCATTTT. This encodes CASTTGHLGNQPQHF. Full variable domain (missing parts from reference TRBV19 and TRBJ1-5): DGGITQSPKYLFRKEGQNVTLSCEQNLNHDAMYWYRQDPGQGLRLIYYSQIVNDFQKGDIAEGYSVSREKKESFPLTVTSAQKNPTAFYLCASTTGHLGNQPQHFGDGTRLSIL.

This clonotype has at least ten counts. J is TRBJ1-5 and V is TRBV6-5, with TRBD1 matching 9 bases. The CDR3 spans 17 residues. Germline V lookup: CDR1 MNHEY, CDR2 SVGAGI. V dropped 2 bases and J dropped 0; count of bases not matched to a gene: 5. The DNA of the CDR3 is TGTGCCAGCAGTTACACAGGGGGCTACGGTAGCAATCAGCCCCAGCATTTT. Protein sequence: CASSYTGGYGSNQPQHF.

In this sample, this clonotype turned up many times. This chain uses TRBV10-3 with TRBJ2-7, with D perhaps matching TRBD2 (7 bases). The CDR3 is 16 amino acids. V was trimmed by 3 bases and J by 5 bases, leaving 20 bases between them. Germline V CDR1 and CDR2: ENHRY, SYGVKD. The CDR3 DNA sequence: TGTGCCATCAGTGAAGGGGGAGGGGACTCTTCCCACGAGCAGTACTTC. Its protein product is CAISEGGGDSSHEQYF.

Ten or more counts support this clonotype. This chain uses TRBV5-1 with TRBJ2-7, with D tentatively TRBD2 (5 bases). CDR3 length equals 15 residues. V lost 4 bases and J 5 bases, leaving 19 bases between the germline ends. Germline V gene lookup returns CDR1 SGHRS and CDR2 YFSETQ. The CDR3 spells CASSGWAGLSNEQYF. For the CDR3, the DNA is TGCGCCAGCAGCGGGTGGGCTGGACTCTCGAACGAGCAGTACTTC.

This clonotype has only a few counts. This chain uses TRBV2 with TRBJ2-7, with TRBD2 matching over 14 bases. CDR1 is SNHLY and CDR2 is FYNNEI in the germline V gene. V shed 6 bases, J shed 4 bases, and the junction held 8 bases outside the gene matches. This CDR3 has 16 residues. This chain's CDR3 is CASSAGTSGSGYEQYF. The DNA of the CDR3 is TGTGCCAGCAGCGCCGGGACTAGCGGGAGTGGGTACGAGCAGTACTTC.

The chain employs TRBV12-3 or TRBV12-4 and TRBJ1-4, with 7 bases that match TRBD1. The ends lost 7 bases at V and 14 bases at J; junction bases unmatched: 22. This CDR3 is built from 16 residues. In nucleotides, the CDR3 is TGTGCCAGCACCGCCGGCAGGGGGGGAACTAATGGAAAGCTGTTTTTT. Protein product: CASTAGRGGTNGKLFF.

This clonotype turned up a few times. The chain couples TRBV6-1 to TRBJ1-5; D not certain. Germline V gene lookup returns CDR1 MNHNS and CDR2 SASEGT. This CDR3 is 16 amino acids long. The V end was cut by 3 bases, the J end by 0 bases, with 12 bases between. The CDR3 loop is CASSEQISYSNQPQHF. The CDR3 DNA sequence: TGTGCCAGCAGTGAGCAGATATCCTATAGCAATCAGCCCCAGCATTTT.

This clonotype appeared many times. The genes are TRBV27 and TRBJ2-7; tentative D call: TRBD2 (6 bases). Trimming stripped 0 bases from V and 6 bases from J, with 9 bases between. Per the germline V gene, CDR1 is MNHEY and CDR2 is SMNVEV (reference sequence). The CDR3 loop spans 13 amino acids. Here the CDR3 reads CASSLSPGGEQYF. CDR3 nucleotides: TGTGCCAGCAGTTTATCGCCCGGGGGCGAGCAGTACTTC.

The chain's CDR3 is CSARDRGYNQPQHF. CDR3 in DNA: TGCAGTGCTAGGGACAGGGGGTACAATCAGCCCCAGCATTTT. The genes are TRBV20-1 and TRBJ1-5; the match to TRBD1 covers 10 bases. With 3 bases clipped from V and 3 bases from J, the junction kept 2 bases outside the gene matches. The CDR3 extends over 14 amino acids. The germline CDR1 and CDR2 sequences are DFQATT and SNEGSKA (reference sequence).

This clonotype occurred many times. The rearrangement uses TRBV7-8 and TRBJ2-3; 16 bases fit TRBD2. CDR1 SGHVS and CDR2 FQNEAQ come from the germline V gene. The V and J ends lost 3 bases and 0 bases, in that order; junction bases with no gene match: 6. There are 19 residues in the CDR3. The CDR3 nucleotides are TGTGCCAGCAGCTTGGGACTAGCGGGGGGGGAGGGGAGCACAGATACGCAGTATTTT. Translated: CASSLGLAGGEGSTDTQYF. Variable domain in full (rest from reference TRBV7-8 and TRBJ2-3): GAGVSQSPRYKVAKRGQDVALRCDPISGHVSLFWYQQALGQGPEFLTYFQNEAQLDKSGLPSDRFFAERPEGSVSTLKIQRTQQEDSAVYLCASSLGLAGGEGSTDTQYFGPGTRLTVL.

This chain connects TRBV7-3 to TRBJ2-6, with TRBD2 as a possible D gene (7 bases). The CDR3 has 19 amino acids. Trimming left V 1 base short and J 0 bases short, with 16 bases between. CDR1 SGHTA and CDR2 FQGTGA come from the germline V gene. CDR3 sequence reads: CASSLIGGAPSSGANVLTF. DNA of the CDR3: TGTGCCAGCAGCTTAATAGGGGGGGCGCCCAGCTCTGGGGCCAACGTCCTGACTTTC.

The V and J genes are TRBV2 and TRBJ2-5, with TRBD1 matching 9 bases. V was clipped by 6 bases and J by 5 bases; unmatched bases: 4. The CDR3 length is 13 residues. The germline CDR1 and CDR2 sequences are SNHLY and FYNNEI. The CDR3 protein is CASRRQGVETQYF. The CDR3 DNA reads as TGTGCCAGCAGAAGACAGGGGGTGGAGACCCAGTACTTC.

A few counts support this clonotype. V is TRBV5-4 and J is TRBJ2-2; D not certain. The CDR3 is made up of 12 amino acids. Looked up from germline, CDR1 is SGHNT and CDR2 is YYREEE (reference sequence). V lost 4 bases and J lost 8, with 9 bases in between. CDR3 nucleotide sequence: TGTGCCAGCAGCACCGACCGGGGGGAGCTGTTTTTT. This gives the protein CASSTDRGELFF.

With respect to this clonotype: A much larger clone sits a single nucleotide away, making a read error possible. Likely a read error: the CDR3 ends without its conserved phenylalanine or tryptophan. The chain joins TRBV5-6 to TRBJ1-1, with D uncertain. CDR1 is SGHDT and CDR2 is YYEEEE in the germline V gene. Trimming took off 5 bases at V and 8 bases at J, with 16 bases between the two ends. CDR3 length: 13 amino acids. The CDR3 DNA sequence: TGTGCCAGCAGTGAGGGTAGTACACGCGAAGCTTTCCTT. It specifies CASSEGSTREAFL.

This sequence joins TRBV10-3 and TRBJ1-1; no clear D gene. This CDR3 is built from 11 residues. Looked up from germline, CDR1 is ENHRY and CDR2 is SYGVKD. V shed 2 bases and J shed 4 bases, with 2 bases lying between them. The CDR3 loop is CAISEGTEAFF. The CDR3 DNA reads TGTGCCATCAGTGAGGGCACTGAAGCTTTCTTT.

This chain uses TRBV18 with TRBJ2-1, with TRBD1 matching over 9 bases. Germline lookup yields CDR1 KGHSH and CDR2 LQKENI. The CDR3 spans 14 residues. V shed 4 bases, J shed 4 bases, and the junction held 2 bases outside the gene matches. CDR3 nucleotides: TGTGCCAGCTCACGACAGGGGGGATACAATGAGCAGTTCTTC. Amino acids: CASSRQGGYNEQFF.

This chain connects TRBV10-3 to TRBJ1-3, with D possibly being TRBD1 (5 bases). CDR1 and CDR2 (germline): ENHRY, SYGVKD. Trimming took off 8 bases at V and 0 bases at J, with 11 bases between the two ends. CDR3 length: 14 amino acids. CDR3 amino acids: CAIRDSDSGNTIYF. CDR3 bases: TGTGCCATCCGGGACTCCGACTCTGGAAACACCATATATTTT.

This clonotype has a count of ten or more. The chain is built from TRBV6-1 and TRBJ1-5; no firm D call. V lost 5 bases and J 2 bases, leaving 7 bases between the germline ends. The CDR3 has 13 amino acids. The germline V gene encodes CDR1 MNHNS and CDR2 SASEGT. CDR3 in DNA: TGTGCCAGCAGTACAAGGGGCAATCAGCCCCAGCATTTT. Its translation: CASSTRGNQPQHF.

There are many counts of this clonotype. V is TRBV6-1 and J is TRBJ1-4, with no clear D. The germline CDR1 and CDR2 sequences are MNHNS and SASEGT. V dropped 6 bases and J dropped 8 bases, with 13 bases sitting between them. The CDR3 length is 13 residues. DNA for the CDR3: TGTGCCAGCAGGAACAGCGTCGTCGAAAAACTGTTTTTT. It encodes CASRNSVVEKLFF.